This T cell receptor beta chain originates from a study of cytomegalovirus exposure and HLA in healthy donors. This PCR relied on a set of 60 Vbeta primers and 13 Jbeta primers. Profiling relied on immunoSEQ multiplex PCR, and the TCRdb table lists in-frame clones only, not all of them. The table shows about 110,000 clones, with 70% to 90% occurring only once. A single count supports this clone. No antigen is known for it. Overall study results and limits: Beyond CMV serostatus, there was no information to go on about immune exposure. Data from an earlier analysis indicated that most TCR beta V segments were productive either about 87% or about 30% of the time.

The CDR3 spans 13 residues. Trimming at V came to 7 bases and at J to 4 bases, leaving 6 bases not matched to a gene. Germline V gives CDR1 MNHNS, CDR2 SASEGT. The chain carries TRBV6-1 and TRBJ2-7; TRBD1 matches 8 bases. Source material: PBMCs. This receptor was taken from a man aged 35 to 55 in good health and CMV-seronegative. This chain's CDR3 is CASTGTGPYEQYF. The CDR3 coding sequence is TGTGCCAGCACCGGGACAGGACCATACGAGCAGTACTTC.